Below, 11 T cell receptor beta chains from the same sample are listed, as sequenced in a study of cytomegalovirus exposure and HLA in healthy donors. PCR amplification relied on 60 Vbeta primers (plus 13 Jbeta primers). Profiling relied on immunoSEQ multiplex PCR, and the TCRdb table lists in-frame clones only, not all of them. The sample has some 170,000 clones; over 65% are singletons. The material sequenced was PBMCs. The receptors here all came from a woman aged 55 to 70 in good health and CMV-seropositive.

This rearrangement joins TRBV6-5 to TRBJ1-1, with D perhaps matching TRBD1 (6 bases). CDR1 and CDR2 (germline): MNHEY, SVGAGI. V lost 1 base, J lost 4 bases, and 10 bases lay in between. This CDR3 is built from 14 residues. The CDR3 spells CASSYFQGTTEAFF. DNA for the CDR3: TGTGCCAGCAGTTACTTCCAGGGGACCACTGAAGCTTTCTTT.

The table lists this clone with a few counts. The chain combines TRBV4-2 with TRBJ2-7, with 10 bases that match TRBD2. J gave up 0 bases and V 3 bases, and 11 bases lay outside the gene matches. Germline lookup yields CDR1 LGHNA and CDR2 YNFKEQ. This CDR3 region has 18 residues. CDR3 region: CASSHPSGGGFSSYEQYF. The DNA for the CDR3 is TGTGCCAGCAGCCACCCAAGCGGGGGGGGTTTTAGCTCCTACGAGCAGTACTTC.

CDR3 nucleotide sequence: TGCGCCAGCAGCCAGACAGGGGACTATGGCTACACCTTC. Protein sequence: CASSQTGDYGYTF. V is TRBV5-1 and J is TRBJ1-2, with 8 nucleotides matching TRBD1. V shed 4 bases and J 3 bases; nucleotides not matched to a gene: 2. The CDR3 covers 13 residues. Germline V gene lookup returns CDR1 SGHRS and CDR2 YFSETQ. The variable domain in full, completed from reference TRBV5-1 and TRBJ1-2, reads KAGVTQTPRYLIKTRGQQVTLSCSPISGHRSVSWYQQTPGQGLQFLFEYFSETQRNKGNFPGRFSGRQFSNSRSEMNVSTLELGDSALYLCASSQTGDYGYTFGSGTRLTVV.

The J gene is TRBJ2-7, the V gene TRBV19; D is possibly TRBD2 (6 bases). CDR1 and CDR2 (germline): LNHDA, SQIVND (reference sequence). This CDR3 region has 15 residues. Trimming shortened V by 5 bases and J by 0 bases, and 14 bases separated the two germline ends. DNA of the CDR3: TGTGCCAGTAGTTGGAGGCGGGAAATCTCCTACGAGCAGTACTTC. It encodes CASSWRREISYEQYF. Looking up the rest from reference TRBV19 and TRBJ2-7 gives the full variable domain: DGGITQSPKYLFRKEGQNVTLSCEQNLNHDAMYWYRQDPGQGLRLIYYSQIVNDFQKGDIAEGYSVSREKKESFPLTVTSAQKNPTAFYLCASSWRREISYEQYFGPGTRLTVT.

The V gene is TRBV11-2, the J gene TRBJ2-7; the D gene is possibly TRBD1 (6 bases). The V end lost 5 bases, the J end lost 3 bases, and 17 bases lay between the germline ends. The CDR3 length is 15 residues. From germline, CDR1 is SGHAT and CDR2 FQNNGV. The CDR3 is CASSLAPGQGYEQYF. CDR3 DNA: TGTGCCAGCAGCCTAGCCCCGGGACAAGGCTACGAGCAGTACTTC.

This clone was detected once. The V and J genes are TRBV5-1 and TRBJ1-5; no clear D. CDR3 length equals 13 residues. CDR1 is SGHRS and CDR2 is YFSETQ in the germline V gene. V was clipped by 2 bases and J by 3 bases, with 6 bases between them. In DNA, the CDR3 is TGCGCCAGCAGCTTTTCTATCAATCAGCCCCAGCATTTT. This codes for CASSFSINQPQHF.

Turning to this clone: The conserved final phenylalanine or tryptophan is absent from the CDR3, which likely points to a read error. The chain has TRBV4-2 and TRBJ2-7, with D perhaps matching TRBD2 (6 bases). Germline CDR1 is LGHNA and CDR2 is YNFKEQ. The V gene lost 0 bases and the J gene lost 1 base, with 16 bases spanning the gap. The CDR3 runs to 17 residues. In DNA form, the CDR3 reads TGTGCCAGCAGCCAAGATCTAGGGGCGGGGCCGTCCTACGAGCAGTACCTC. It encodes CASSQDLGAGPSYEQYL.

The rearrangement links TRBV29-1 to TRBJ2-3, with 9 bases lining up with TRBD1. Germline CDR1 is SQVTM and CDR2 is ANQGSEA. This CDR3 is 16 amino acids long. The V segment lost 7 bases and the J segment 5 bases; nucleotides outside the gene matches: 16. The CDR3 DNA reads TGCAGCGCTAAGGGGTCGGGACAGGGTAATGTAGATACGCAGTATTTT. It yields the protein CSAKGSGQGNVDTQYF.

In its sample, this clone was seen once. The chain is built from TRBV5-3 and TRBJ1-4; tentative D call: TRBD1 (6 bases). TRBV5-3 is assigned to the ORF class and has an uncertain function. The CDR3 totals 18 residues. Trimming removed 6 bases at V and 3 bases at J, with 24 bases between. The CDR3 sequence: CARTWTWDTKGANEKLFF. The CDR3 DNA follows: TGTGCCAGAACCTGGACTTGGGACACTAAAGGGGCTAATGAAAAACTGTTTTTT.

Only one count was recorded for this clone. The chain carries TRBV2 and TRBJ1-2, with D unclear. Between the trimmed V and J ends, which lost 6 bases and 3 bases, there was a span of 5 bases. This CDR3 spans 11 amino acids. Germline-derived CDR1 and CDR2 are SNHLY and FYNNEI. CDR3: CASSPDYGYTF. The CDR3 DNA sequence: TGTGCCAGCAGCCCCGACTATGGCTACACCTTC.

V usage is TRBV7-9 and J usage is TRBJ2-1; TRBD1 matches at 7 bases. The CDR3 has 14 residues. The junction had 9 bases not matched to a gene; V was cut back by 5 bases and J by 8 bases. Germline V lookup: CDR1 SEHNR, CDR2 FQNEAQ (reference sequence). The CDR3 here is CASSPWGQNDEQFF. In nucleotides, the CDR3 is TGTGCCAGCAGCCCGTGGGGACAGAACGATGAGCAGTTCTTC.